The clone carrying this T cell receptor beta chain was recorded only once. The antigen is unknown. The sample is drawn from a study of CD8 T cells in Susac syndrome. Turning to the study itself: Patients with Susac syndrome, at blood draw, were therapy-naive, on corticosteroids, or on intravenous immunoglobulin alone. Study-level results: The CD4+ T cell repertoire of patients with Susac syndrome showed no detectable clonal expansion. In its TCR sequencing and HLA analysis, the study acknowledged that the number of individuals was relatively small.

Germline V gene data show CDR1 as LGHDT and CDR2 as YNNKEL (reference sequence). V was clipped by 4 bases and J by 1 base, with 13 bases between them. This CDR3 has 15 residues. RNA was extracted with the RNeasy kit, and a quantity of 0.5 to 1 ug was reverse transcribed using random hexamers. TCRdb re-called the immunoSEQ multiplex PCR reads through MiXCR, storing one row per CDR3 protein. The sample includes roughly 190,000 distinct CDR3 sequences, more than 90% of them seen just once. The chain recombines TRBV3-1 with TRBJ1-2; D uncertain. The material sequenced was CD4+ T cells from PBMCs. This sequence originates from a human donor with Susac syndrome. CDR3 amino acids: CASSPKRTNNYGYTF. Here the CDR3 DNA reads TGTGCCAGCAGCCCCAAGCGCACCAATAACTATGGCTACACCTTC.